The sequence of this T cell receptor (beta chain) was determined in a study of blood T cell repertoires in COVID-19. Study in general: From the United States, Italy and Spain came samples of acute and convalescent COVID-19. Sample material is recorded as cDNA or gDNA derived from T cells, B-cell-depleted T cells, or PBMCs.

In Seattle, patients joined the study during active infection and were tracked longitudinally. Per the original methods: By means of reference gene primer amplification, nucleated cell counts were estimated. This table comes from immunoSEQ multiplex PCR, and its TCRdb copy is limited to in-frame clones, with some not included. For V, J and clone size, that table is used; D and trimming come from the DNA. The sample consists of about 68,000 clones, 75% to 95% of them appearing once. The CDR3 loop spans 17 amino acids. J lost 2 bases, V lost 1 base, and 5 bases had no gene match. The germline V gene encodes CDR1 SGHNT and CDR2 YYREEE (reference sequence).

The sequenced sample consisted of peripheral blood. The sequence came from a man in his forties with COVID-19, enrolled during active disease. The chain combines TRBV5-4 with TRBJ2-3; 12 nucleotides align to TRBD2. DNA of the CDR3: TGTGCCAGCAGCTTGAGGCTAGCGGGGGGGGACACAGATACGCAGTATTTT. As protein: CASSLRLAGGDTDTQYF.